The clone carrying this TCR beta chain was detected once. The data were produced by immunoSEQ multiplex PCR, yet TCRdb's version contains in-frame clones alone and is incomplete. Here the sample spans tens of thousands of clones, 75% to 90% being singletons. CDR1 and CDR2 from the germline V gene are SGHNT and YYREEE (reference sequence). The CDR3 sequence is 15 residues long. Trimming took off 1 base at V and 3 bases at J, with 13 bases between the two ends. The data originate from a study of blood T cell repertoires in COVID-19. Input material: peripheral blood. J is TRBJ1-2 and V is TRBV5-4, with D perhaps TRBD1 (6 bases). This receptor was identified in a male donor with acute or convalescent COVID-19. The CDR3 nucleotides are TGTGCCAGCAGCTTGAAGGCAGCAGGGGACTATGGCTACACCTTC. It is translated as CASSLKAAGDYGYTF.